These 11 T cell receptor beta chains came from one sample sequenced in a study of early T cells in non-severe SARS-CoV-2 infection. One entry per CDR3 protein, called by TCRdb with MiXCR from the 5' RACE reads. The repertoire holds over 95,000 distinct CDR3 sequences, with over 15% as singletons. Sequences were obtained from whole blood. Receptors originate from an adult who was a healthcare worker with PCR-confirmed SARS-CoV-2 infection or an uninfected control (not recorded which).

At least ten counts were recorded for this clonotype. The chain carries TRBV10-3 and TRBJ2-7, with D possibly being TRBD1 (6 bases). Germline-derived CDR1 and CDR2 are ENHRY and SYGVKD. Trimming shortened V by 4 bases and J by 0 bases, and 10 bases separated the two germline ends. The CDR3 length is 14 residues. The CDR3 nucleotides are TGTGCCATCAGTGGGGGACACCTCTCCTACGAGCAGTACTTC. Amino acid sequence: CAISGGHLSYEQYF.

V usage is TRBV6-2 or TRBV6-3 and J usage is TRBJ2-1, with D tentatively TRBD2 (5 bases). CDR3 length equals 15 residues. Trimming left V 3 bases short and J 1 base short, with 10 bases between. The germline V gene encodes CDR1 MNHEY and CDR2 SVGEGT. CDR3 in DNA: TGTGCCAGCAGTTATGCTAGCCGATCCTACAATGAGCAGTTCTTC. Translating gives CASSYASRSYNEQFF.

This chain uses TRBV28 with TRBJ2-3, with 10 nucleotides matching TRBD2. CDR3 length: 15 residues. Trimming at V came to 1 base and at J to 5 bases, leaving 3 bases not matched to a gene. Germline V CDR1 and CDR2: MDHEN, SYDVKM. The CDR3 DNA is TGTGCCAGCAGTTTATCCAGCGGGAGGGGAGATACGCAGTATTTT. Translation: CASSLSSGRGDTQYF.

This clonotype appeared a few times. This sequence joins TRBV12-5 and TRBJ2-5; 15 nucleotides align to TRBD2. V shed 6 bases, J shed 4 bases, and the junction held 3 bases outside the gene matches. CDR1 LGHNT and CDR2 FRNRAP come from the germline V gene. This CDR3 is 15 amino acids long. The CDR3 region has the DNA TGTGCTAGTGGCCTGGGACTAGCGGGAGGAGAGACCCAGTACTTC. Translation: CASGLGLAGGETQYF.

This clonotype was found a few times. The chain links TRBV12-3 or TRBV12-4 to TRBJ2-1; D remains ambiguous. V lost 2 bases and J 0 bases, leaving 5 bases between the germline ends. The CDR3 length is 14 residues. The CDR3 bases are TGTGCCAGCAGTTTATCCCACTCCTACAATGAGCAGTTCTTC. Amino acids: CASSLSHSYNEQFF.

V gene TRBV12-3 or TRBV12-4 combines with J gene TRBJ2-3; 9 bases line up with TRBD1. This CDR3 is 16 amino acids long. V shed 5 bases, J shed 2 bases, and the junction held 8 bases outside the gene matches. The CDR3 loop is CASSPWTGAITDTQYF. The CDR3 nucleotides read TGTGCCAGCAGTCCCTGGACAGGGGCGATCACAGATACGCAGTATTTT.

The genes are TRBV6-2 or TRBV6-3 and TRBJ2-6; no reliable D call. Germline values: CDR1 MNHEY, CDR2 SVGEGT. V lost 3 bases and J 0 bases, leaving 12 bases between the germline ends. The CDR3 consists of 17 residues. CDR3 sequence: CASSYKEIASGANVLTF. CDR3 in DNA: TGTGCCAGCAGTTATAAGGAGATAGCCTCTGGGGCCAACGTCCTGACTTTC.

This clonotype was counted between two and nine times. This chain joins TRBV10-2 and TRBJ2-7; 11 nucleotides line up with TRBD2. V dropped 8 bases and J dropped 5; count of bases not matched to a gene: 8. CDR1 and CDR2 from the germline V gene are WSHSY and SAAADI. This CDR3 contains 14 residues. The CDR3 DNA reads TGCGCCAGCCGCGATAGCGGGAGGGCTGACGAGCAGTACTTC. It yields the protein CASRDSGRADEQYF.

This clonotype occurred many times. The genes are TRBV3-1 and TRBJ1-3; D is unclear. Germline assignment: CDR1 LGHDT and CDR2 YNNKEL (reference sequence). The V gene lost 6 bases and the J gene lost 0 bases, with 6 bases spanning the gap. The CDR3 loop spans 13 amino acids. DNA for the CDR3: TGTGCCAGCAGGGTAAGCTCTGGAAACACCATATATTTT. Translation gives CASRVSSGNTIYF.

The sample holds many counts of this clonotype. The rearrangement links TRBV20-1 to TRBJ2-2, with D perhaps TRBD1 or TRBD2 (6 bases each). The CDR3 totals 15 residues. The V and J ends lost 7 bases and 0 bases respectively, with 15 bases between them. Germline V gene lookup returns CDR1 DFQATT and CDR2 SNEGSKA (reference sequence). CDR3 protein: CSVESGATNTGELFF. The CDR3 nucleotides are TGCAGTGTCGAGTCGGGGGCCACGAACACCGGGGAGCTGTTTTTT.

This chain uses TRBV2 with TRBJ2-1; 9 bases are a match to TRBD1. Trimming took 8 bases from V and 5 from J; bases not matched to a gene: 4. The CDR3 has 13 residues. Germline lookup yields CDR1 SNHLY and CDR2 FYNNEI. The CDR3 DNA reads as TGTGCCAGCTTGACAGGGGGTAACAATGAGCAGTTCTTC. It yields the protein CASLTGGNNEQFF.